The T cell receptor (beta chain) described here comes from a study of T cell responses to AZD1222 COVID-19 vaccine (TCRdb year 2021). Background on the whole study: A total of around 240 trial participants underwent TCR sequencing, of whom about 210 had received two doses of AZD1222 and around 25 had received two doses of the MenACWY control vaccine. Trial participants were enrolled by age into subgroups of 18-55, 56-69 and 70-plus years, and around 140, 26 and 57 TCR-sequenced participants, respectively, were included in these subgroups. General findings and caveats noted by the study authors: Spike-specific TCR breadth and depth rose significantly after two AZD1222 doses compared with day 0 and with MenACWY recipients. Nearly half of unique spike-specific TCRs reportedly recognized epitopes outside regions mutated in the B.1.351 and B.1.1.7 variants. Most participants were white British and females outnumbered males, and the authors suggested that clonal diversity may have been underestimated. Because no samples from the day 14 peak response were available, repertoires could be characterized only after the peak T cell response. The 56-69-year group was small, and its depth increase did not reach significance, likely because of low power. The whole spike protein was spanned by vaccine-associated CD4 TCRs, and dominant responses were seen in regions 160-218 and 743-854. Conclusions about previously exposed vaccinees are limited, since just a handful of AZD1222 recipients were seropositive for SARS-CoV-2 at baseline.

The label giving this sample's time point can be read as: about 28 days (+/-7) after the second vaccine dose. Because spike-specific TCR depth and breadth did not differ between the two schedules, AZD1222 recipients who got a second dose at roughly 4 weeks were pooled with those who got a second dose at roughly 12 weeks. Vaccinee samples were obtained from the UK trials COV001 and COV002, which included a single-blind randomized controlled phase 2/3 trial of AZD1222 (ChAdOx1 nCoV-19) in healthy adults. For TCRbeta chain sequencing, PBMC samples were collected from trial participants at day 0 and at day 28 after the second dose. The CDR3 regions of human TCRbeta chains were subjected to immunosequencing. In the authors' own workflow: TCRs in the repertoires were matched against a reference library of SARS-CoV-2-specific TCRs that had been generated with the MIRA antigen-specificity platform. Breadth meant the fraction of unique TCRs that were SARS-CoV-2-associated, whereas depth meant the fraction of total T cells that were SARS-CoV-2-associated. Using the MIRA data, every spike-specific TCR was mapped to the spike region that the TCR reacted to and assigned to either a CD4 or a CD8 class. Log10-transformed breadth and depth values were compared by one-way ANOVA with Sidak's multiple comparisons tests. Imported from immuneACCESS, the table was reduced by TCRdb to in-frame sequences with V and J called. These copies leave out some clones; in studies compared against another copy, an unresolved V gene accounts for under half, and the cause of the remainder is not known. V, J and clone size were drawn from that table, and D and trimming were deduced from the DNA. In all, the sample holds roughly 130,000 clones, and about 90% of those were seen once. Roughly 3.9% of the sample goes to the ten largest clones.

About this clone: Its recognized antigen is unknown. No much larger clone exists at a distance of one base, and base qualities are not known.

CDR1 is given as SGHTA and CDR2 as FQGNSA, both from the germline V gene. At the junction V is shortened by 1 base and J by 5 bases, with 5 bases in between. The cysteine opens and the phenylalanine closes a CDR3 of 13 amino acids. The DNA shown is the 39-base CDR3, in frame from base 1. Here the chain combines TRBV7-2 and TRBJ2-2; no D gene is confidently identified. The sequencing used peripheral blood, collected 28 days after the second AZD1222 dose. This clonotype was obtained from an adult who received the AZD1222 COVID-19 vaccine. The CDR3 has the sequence CASSLDRTGELFF. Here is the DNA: TGTGCCAGCAGCTTAGATCGGACCGGGGAGCTGTTTTTT.